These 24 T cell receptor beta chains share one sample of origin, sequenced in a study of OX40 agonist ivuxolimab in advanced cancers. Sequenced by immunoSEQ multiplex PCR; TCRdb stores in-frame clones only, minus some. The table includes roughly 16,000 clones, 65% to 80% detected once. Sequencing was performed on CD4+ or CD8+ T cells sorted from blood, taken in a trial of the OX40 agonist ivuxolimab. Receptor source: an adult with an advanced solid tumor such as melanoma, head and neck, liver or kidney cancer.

CDR3 in amino acids: CASSLVNNEQFF. The CDR3 bases are TGTGCCAGCAGCCTAGTGAACAATGAGCAGTTCTTC. V is TRBV7-9 and J is TRBJ2-1; D ambiguous. V lost 5 bases and J lost 5, with 7 bases in between. Germline values: CDR1 SEHNR, CDR2 FQNEAQ (reference sequence). The CDR3 consists of 12 residues.

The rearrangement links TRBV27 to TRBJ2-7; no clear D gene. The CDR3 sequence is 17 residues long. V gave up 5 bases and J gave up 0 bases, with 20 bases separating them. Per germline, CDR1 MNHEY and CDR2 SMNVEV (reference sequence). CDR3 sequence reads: CASSPKNTQVFSYEQYF. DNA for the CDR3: TGTGCCAGCAGTCCCAAAAACACTCAGGTATTCTCCTACGAGCAGTACTTC.

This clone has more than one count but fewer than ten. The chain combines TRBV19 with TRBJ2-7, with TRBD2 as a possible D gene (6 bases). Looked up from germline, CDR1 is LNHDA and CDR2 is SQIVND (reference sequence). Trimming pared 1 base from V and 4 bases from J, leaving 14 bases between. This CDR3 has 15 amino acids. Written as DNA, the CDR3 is TGTGCCAGTAGTATAGTGGAGGGACTCGTATACGAGCAGTACTTC. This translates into CASSIVEGLVYEQYF.

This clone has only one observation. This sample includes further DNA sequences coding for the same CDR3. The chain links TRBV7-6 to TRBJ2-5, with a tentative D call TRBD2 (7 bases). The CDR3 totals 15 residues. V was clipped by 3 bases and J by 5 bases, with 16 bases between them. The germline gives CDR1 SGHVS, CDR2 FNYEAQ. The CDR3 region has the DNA TGTGCCAGCAGCTTGGGGGGGGGCCGGGGCGAGACCCAGTACTTC. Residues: CASSLGGGRGETQYF.

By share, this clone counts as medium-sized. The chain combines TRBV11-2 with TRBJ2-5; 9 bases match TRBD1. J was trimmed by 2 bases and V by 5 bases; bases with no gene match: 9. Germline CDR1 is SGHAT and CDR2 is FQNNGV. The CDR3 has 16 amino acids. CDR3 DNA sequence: TGTGCCAGCAGCGCCCCACAGGGGGCTCGACAAGAGACCCAGTACTTC. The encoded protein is CASSAPQGARQETQYF.

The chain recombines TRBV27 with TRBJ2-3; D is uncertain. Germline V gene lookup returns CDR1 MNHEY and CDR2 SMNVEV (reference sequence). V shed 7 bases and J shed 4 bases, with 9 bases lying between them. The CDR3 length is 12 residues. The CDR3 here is CASMGLADTQYF. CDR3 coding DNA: TGTGCCAGCATGGGTTTGGCAGATACGCAGTATTTT.

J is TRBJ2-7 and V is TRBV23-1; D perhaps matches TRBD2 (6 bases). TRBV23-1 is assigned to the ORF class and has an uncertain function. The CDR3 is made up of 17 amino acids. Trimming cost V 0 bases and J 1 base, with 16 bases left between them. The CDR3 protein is CASSQSRSGSISYEQYF. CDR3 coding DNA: TGCGCCAGCAGTCAATCGAGGAGCGGGTCCATTTCCTACGAGCAGTACTTC.

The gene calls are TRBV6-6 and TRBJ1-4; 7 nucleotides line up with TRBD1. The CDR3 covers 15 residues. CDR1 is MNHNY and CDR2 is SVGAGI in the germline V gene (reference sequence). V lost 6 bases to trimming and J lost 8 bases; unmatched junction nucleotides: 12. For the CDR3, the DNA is TGTGCCAGCAGATTCGGGACAGAAGGGTACGAAAAACTGTTTTTT. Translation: CASRFGTEGYEKLFF.

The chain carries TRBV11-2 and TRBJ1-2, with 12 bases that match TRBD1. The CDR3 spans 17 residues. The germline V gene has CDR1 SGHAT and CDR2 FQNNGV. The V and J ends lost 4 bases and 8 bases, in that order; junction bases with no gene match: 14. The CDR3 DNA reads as TGTGCCAGCAGCTCCCCCGGGACAGGGGGCGTCGTCAGCGGCTACACCTTC. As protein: CASSSPGTGGVVSGYTF.

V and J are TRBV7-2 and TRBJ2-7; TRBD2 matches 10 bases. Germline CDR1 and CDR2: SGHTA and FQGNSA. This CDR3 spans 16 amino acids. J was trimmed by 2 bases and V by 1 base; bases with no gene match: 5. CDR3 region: CASSLVAGTSAYEQYF. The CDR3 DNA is TGTGCCAGCAGCTTAGTCGCCGGGACTAGCGCCTACGAGCAGTACTTC.

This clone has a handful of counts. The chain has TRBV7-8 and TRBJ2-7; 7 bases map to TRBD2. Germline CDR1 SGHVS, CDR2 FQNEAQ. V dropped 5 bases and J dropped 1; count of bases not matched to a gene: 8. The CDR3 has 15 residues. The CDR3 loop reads CASSPQASGSYEQYF. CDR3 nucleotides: TGTGCCAGCAGCCCGCAAGCTAGCGGTTCCTACGAGCAGTACTTC.

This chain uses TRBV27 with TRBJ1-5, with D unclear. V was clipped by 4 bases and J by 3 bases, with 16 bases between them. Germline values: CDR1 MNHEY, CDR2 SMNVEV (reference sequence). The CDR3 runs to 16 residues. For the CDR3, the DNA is TGTGCCAGCAGTTATAACCCCAAGGGATACAATCAGCCCCAGCATTTT. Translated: CASSYNPKGYNQPQHF.

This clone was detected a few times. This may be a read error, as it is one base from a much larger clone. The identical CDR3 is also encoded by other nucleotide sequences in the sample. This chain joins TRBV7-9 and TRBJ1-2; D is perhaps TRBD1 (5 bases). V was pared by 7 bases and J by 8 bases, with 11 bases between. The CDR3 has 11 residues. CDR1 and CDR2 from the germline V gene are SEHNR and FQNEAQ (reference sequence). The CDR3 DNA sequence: TGTGCCAGCACCCCGGGGGGAGGCTACACCTTC. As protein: CASTPGGGYTF.

The CDR3 spells CSVTPTGGGTDTQYF. DNA of the CDR3: TGCAGCGTTACCCCAACAGGGGGAGGCACAGATACGCAGTATTTT. The J gene is TRBJ2-3, the V gene TRBV29-1; 8 bases fit TRBD1. The CDR3 runs to 15 residues. Germline values: CDR1 SQVTM, CDR2 ANQGSEA. Trimming took 5 bases from V and 1 from J; bases not matched to a gene: 8.

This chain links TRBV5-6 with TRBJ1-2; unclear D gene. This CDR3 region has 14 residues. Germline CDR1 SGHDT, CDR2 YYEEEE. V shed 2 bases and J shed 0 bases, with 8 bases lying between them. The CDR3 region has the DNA TGTGCCAGCAGCTTTTGGGAAGCTAACTATGGCTACACCTTC. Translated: CASSFWEANYGYTF.

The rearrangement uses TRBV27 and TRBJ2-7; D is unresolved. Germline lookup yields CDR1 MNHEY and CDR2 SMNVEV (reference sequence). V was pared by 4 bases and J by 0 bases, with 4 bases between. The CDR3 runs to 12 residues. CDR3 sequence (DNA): TGTGCCAGCAGTTCCAGCTCCTACGAGCAGTACTTC. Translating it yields CASSSSSYEQYF.

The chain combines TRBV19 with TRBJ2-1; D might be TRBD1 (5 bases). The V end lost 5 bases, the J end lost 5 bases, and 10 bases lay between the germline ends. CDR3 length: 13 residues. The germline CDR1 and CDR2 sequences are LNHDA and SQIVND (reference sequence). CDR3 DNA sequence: TGTGCCAGTAGTGCACGACAGAACAATGAGCAGTTCTTC. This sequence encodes CASSARQNNEQFF.

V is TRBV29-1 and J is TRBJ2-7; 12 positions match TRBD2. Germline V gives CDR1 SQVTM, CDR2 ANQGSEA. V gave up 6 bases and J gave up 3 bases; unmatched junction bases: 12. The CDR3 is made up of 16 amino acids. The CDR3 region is CSVLTATSGSFYEQYF. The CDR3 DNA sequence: TGCAGCGTCTTGACAGCGACTAGCGGGAGTTTCTACGAGCAGTACTTC.

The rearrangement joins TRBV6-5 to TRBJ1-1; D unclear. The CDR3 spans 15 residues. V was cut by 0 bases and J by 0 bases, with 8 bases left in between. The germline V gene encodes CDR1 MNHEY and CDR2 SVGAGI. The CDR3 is CASSYSELMNTEAFF. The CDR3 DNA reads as TGTGCCAGCAGTTACTCGGAGCTGATGAACACTGAAGCTTTCTTT.

In DNA form, the CDR3 reads TGTGCCAGCAGCCCTGGGACTAGCGGGAGAAGAAGGTCCGGCACAGATACGCAGTATTTT. This translates into CASSPGTSGRRRSGTDTQYF. The chain carries TRBV7-8 and TRBJ2-3; the match to TRBD2 covers 14 bases. V lost 5 bases to trimming and J lost 1 base; unmatched junction nucleotides: 14. The CDR3 sequence is 20 residues long. Germline V CDR1 and CDR2: SGHVS, FQNEAQ. Full variable domain (remainder filled in from reference TRBV7-8 and TRBJ2-3): GAGVSQSPRYKVAKRGQDVALRCDPISGHVSLFWYQQALGQGPEFLTYFQNEAQLDKSGLPSDRFFAERPEGSVSTLKIQRTQQEDSAVYLCASSPGTSGRRRSGTDTQYFGPGTRLTVL.

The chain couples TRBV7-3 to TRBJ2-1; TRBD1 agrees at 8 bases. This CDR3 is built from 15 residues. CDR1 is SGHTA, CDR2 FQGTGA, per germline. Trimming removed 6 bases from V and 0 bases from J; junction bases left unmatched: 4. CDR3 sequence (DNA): TGTGCCAGCAGTCCAGGGGGCAGCTCCTACAATGAGCAGTTCTTC. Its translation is CASSPGGSSYNEQFF.

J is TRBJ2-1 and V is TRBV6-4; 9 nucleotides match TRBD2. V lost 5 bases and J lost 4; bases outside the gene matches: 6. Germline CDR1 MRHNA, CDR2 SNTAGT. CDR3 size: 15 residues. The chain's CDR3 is CASSYVLAGYNEQFF. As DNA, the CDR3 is TGTGCCAGCAGTTACGTGCTAGCGGGATACAATGAGCAGTTCTTC.

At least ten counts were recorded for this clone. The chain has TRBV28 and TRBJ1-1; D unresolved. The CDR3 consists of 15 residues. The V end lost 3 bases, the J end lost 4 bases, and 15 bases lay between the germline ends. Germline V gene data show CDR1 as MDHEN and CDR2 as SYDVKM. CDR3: CASSFSWAGGTEAFF. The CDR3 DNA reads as TGTGCCAGCAGTTTCTCTTGGGCGGGAGGCACTGAAGCTTTCTTT.

CDR3 amino acids: CASSRTGPNTGELFF. DNA for the CDR3: TGCGCCAGCAGCCGGACAGGGCCGAACACCGGGGAGCTGTTTTTT. This chain connects TRBV5-1 to TRBJ2-2; 8 bases are shared with TRBD1. V lost 4 bases, J lost 0 bases, and 2 bases stayed unmatched. Germline V gene sequence: CDR1 SGHRS, CDR2 YFSETQ. The CDR3 covers 15 residues. Full variable domain (remainder filled in from reference TRBV5-1 and TRBJ2-2): KAGVTQTPRYLIKTRGQQVTLSCSPISGHRSVSWYQQTPGQGLQFLFEYFSETQRNKGNFPGRFSGRQFSNSRSEMNVSTLELGDSALYLCASSRTGPNTGELFFGEGSRLTVL.